A selection of T cell receptor beta chains follows, all from one sample in a study of cytomegalovirus exposure and HLA in healthy donors. The data were produced by immunoSEQ multiplex PCR, yet TCRdb's version contains in-frame clones alone and is incomplete. The table shows about 88,000 clones, with 70% to 90% occurring only once. Material for sequencing was PBMCs. Every receptor here comes from a young man in good health and CMV-seronegative. The CDR3 runs from the conserved cysteine through the conserved F or W. A D gene is named only where the DNA matches it firmly. Clone size, where shown, is once, few, many, or a class for clones that have expanded.

>TRBV27|NA|TRBJ2-2|TRBD2
TGTGCCAGCAGTCCCAATGTCCTAGCGGGAGCCACCGGGGAGCTGTTTTTT
CASSPNVLAGATGELFF
>TRBV19|NA|TRBJ1-1|TRBD1
TGTGCCAGTACACCCCCAGACAGGGGGCGTTTTGGCACTGAAGCTTTCTTT
CASTPPDRGRFGTEAFF
>TRBV9|NA|TRBJ2-5|TRBD2
TGTGCCAGCAGCGTGGCCGGGACTAGCGGAGAGACCCAGTACTTC
CASSVAGTSGETQYF
>TRBV5-8|NA|TRBJ2-7|TRBD2
TGTGCCAGCAGCATTAGCGGGAGGTCCTACGAGCAGTACTTC
CASSISGRSYEQYF
>TRBV11-2|once|TRBJ2-2|NA
TGTGCCAGCACGCGAGACGGGGTCAGCGGGACCGGGGAGCTGTTTTTT
CASTRDGVSGTGELFF
>TRBV5-4|NA|TRBJ2-7|TRBD2
TGTGCCAGCAGCTCACGGACTAGCGGGAGTTACGAGCAGTACTTC
CASSSRTSGSYEQYF
>TRBV27|NA|TRBJ2-7|TRBD2
TGTGCCAGCAGTTTACGGGGGGGCGTCTCCTACGAGCAGTACTTC
CASSLRGGVSYEQYF
>TRBV6-1|few|TRBJ1-1|NA
TGTGCCAGCACCCCAGAGGAGGGGTTGGCAACTGAAGCTTTCTTT
CASTPEEGLATEAFF
>TRBV30|NA|TRBJ1-6|NA
TGTGCCTGGAGGCGGGACCGTCCTAATTCACCCCTCCACTTT
CAWRRDRPNSPLHF
>TRBV28|NA|TRBJ2-7|NA
TGTGCCAGCAGTTTGAGTACGTCTTCCTACGAGCAGTACTTC
CASSLSTSSYEQYF
>TRBV18|NA|TRBJ2-5|TRBD1
TGTGCCAGCTCGTCTAGACAGGGAGAGACCCAGTACTTC
CASSSRQGETQYF
>TRBV9|NA|TRBJ1-4|TRBD1
TGTGCCAGCAGCGCACAGGGGTCAACTAATGAAAAACTGTTTTTT
CASSAQGSTNEKLFF
>TRBV5-1|NA|TRBJ2-2|TRBD1
TGCGCCAGCAGCTGGACAGGGAACACCGGGGAGCTGTTTTTT
CASSWTGNTGELFF
>TRBV5-6|NA|TRBJ1-1|NA
TGTGCCAGCAGCGTTGTTCCCAGGGCCCTAACCTCTGAAGCTTTCTTT
CASSVVPRALTSEAFF
>TRBV18|once|TRBJ1-1|NA
TGTGCCAGCTCCCAGATACCAAACACTGAAGCTTTCTTT
CASSQIPNTEAFF
>TRBV7-3|NA|TRBJ2-7|TRBD1
TGTGCCAGCAGCTTACAAGGGGACAGGGCCCACGAGCAGTACTTC
CASSLQGDRAHEQYF
>TRBV4-1|NA|TRBJ2-1|NA
TGCGCCAGCAGCCAAACCCAAACGAGCGAGCAGTTCTTC
CASSQTQTSEQFF
>TRBV23-1|NA|TRBJ2-7|NA
TGCGCCAGCATCACAACGGGGGTGAAAAATTTCTTC
CASITTGVKNFF
>TRBV25-1|NA|TRBJ2-5|NA
TGTGCCAGCCGTAACAGGGCCGAGACCCAGTACTTC
CASRNRAETQYF
>TRBV5-1|once|TRBJ2-7|TRBD1
TGCGCCAGCGGAAAGGGGGCGATCTCCTACGAGCAGTACTTC
CASGKGAISYEQYF
>TRBV19|NA|TRBJ1-5|TRBD1
TGTGCCAGTAGTATTATGGGACAGTACAATCAGCCCCAGCATTTT
CASSIMGQYNQPQHF
>TRBV7-9|NA|TRBJ2-6|NA
TGTGCCAGCAGCTTAGGAGCGGGTCCTGGGGCCAACGTCCTGACTTTC
CASSLGAGPGANVLTF
>TRBV27|once|TRBJ1-1|NA
TGTGCCAGCAGAACCTACCTATCTGGCAGGGAGAACACTGAAGCTTTCTTT
CASRTYLSGRENTEAFF
>TRBV29-1|NA|TRBJ2-7|NA
TGCAGCGCCCAGGGAAGGGAGGCCTACGAGCAGTACTTC
CSAQGREAYEQYF
>TRBV28|NA|TRBJ1-5|NA
TGTGCCAGCAGTCTGGGGGGGGTGGGACAGCCCCAGCATTTT
CASSLGGVGQPQHF
>TRBV4-1|once|TRBJ2-7|NA
TGCGCCAGCAGCACTGGGCCGGGACTTAAGCAGTACTTC
CASSTGPGLKQYF
>TRBV5-1|NA|TRBJ2-7|TRBD1
TGCGCCAGCAGCCCGCGACAGGGTACCCACGAGCAGTACTTC
CASSPRQGTHEQYF
>TRBV9|NA|TRBJ2-1|TRBD2
TGTGCCAGCAGCGTGGGCGGGACTAGCGGGAGGGCGGAGCAGTTCTTC
CASSVGGTSGRAEQFF
>TRBV2|NA|TRBJ2-1|TRBD2
TGTGCCAGGGGGACTAGCGGGAGAGCTTACAATGAGCAGTTCTTC
CARGTSGRAYNEQFF
>TRBV7-9|NA|TRBJ1-1|TRBD1
TGTGCCAGCAGCACCGTAGGGACAGCCGTTGCTTTCTTT
CASSTVGTAVAFF
>TRBV7-3|NA|TRBJ1-1|NA
TGTGCCAGCAGCTTTCAGGAGAACACTGAAGCTTTCTTT
CASSFQENTEAFF
>TRBV7-3|NA|TRBJ1-5|NA
TGTGCCAGCAGCTACCGGACACTCAATCAGCCCCAGCATTTT
CASSYRTLNQPQHF
>TRBV28|NA|TRBJ1-6|NA
TGTGCCACCGTTGGACAGTCCTTGAGCTCCTATAATTCACCCCTCCACTTT
CATVGQSLSSYNSPLHF
>TRBV7-9|NA|TRBJ2-7|TRBD2
TGTGCCAGCAGCTTCGGGGGAGGGTACGAGCAGTACTTC
CASSFGGGYEQYF
>TRBV23-1|NA|TRBJ1-5|TRBD1
TGCGCCAGCAGCCCAAATGGACAGGGGATCAATCAGCCCCAGCATTTT
CASSPNGQGINQPQHF
>TRBV5-1|NA|TRBJ2-2|TRBD1
TGCGCCAGCAGCTTACAGGGGCCCGGGGAGCTGTTTTTT
CASSLQGPGELFF
>TRBV28|once|TRBJ1-1|TRBD1
TGTGCCAGCAGTTTCCAACGCCGGGACAGGACCACTGAGTACTTCTTT
CASSFQRRDRTTEYFF
>TRBV28|NA|TRBJ2-7|TRBD2
TGTGCCAGCAGTCCGCCGTCGGGAGGAAGATACGAGCAGTACTTC
CASSPPSGGRYEQYF
>TRBV19|NA|TRBJ1-1|NA
TGTGCCAGTAGGAACCTCGGGATGGATGAAGCTTTCTTT
CASRNLGMDEAFF
>TRBV28|NA|TRBJ1-5|TRBD1
TGTGCCAGCACCCGACAGGGGGATCAGCCCCAGCATTTT
CASTRQGDQPQHF
>TRBV5-4|NA|TRBJ2-7|TRBD2
TGTGCCAGCAGCTTGGGTCCACCGGGGGGATTTTCGATGTCCTACGAGCAGTACTTC
CASSLGPPGGFSMSYEQYF
>TRBV5-1|NA|TRBJ2-1|TRBD2
TGCGCCAGCAGCAACGGACTAGCGGGAACTAATGAGCAGTTCTTC
CASSNGLAGTNEQFF
>TRBV2|NA|TRBJ2-5|TRBD2
TGTGCCAGCAGGAGGACTAGCGGGGAAGAGACCCAGTACTTC
CASRRTSGEETQYF
>TRBV6-6|NA|TRBJ2-1|TRBD2
TGTGCCAGCAGTTACCGTACTAGCGGGAGTAGAAATGAGCAGTTCTTC
CASSYRTSGSRNEQFF
>TRBV7-2|NA|TRBJ1-1|NA
TGTGCCAGCAGCCGCGCCCGGGTCACTGAAGCTTTCTTT
CASSRARVTEAFF
>TRBV25-1|NA|TRBJ2-7|TRBD2
TGTGCCAGCAGTGACCCTAGCGGAAGCTCCTACGAGCAGTACTTC
CASSDPSGSSYEQYF
>TRBV7-2|NA|TRBJ2-7|NA
TGTGCCAGCAGCTTAGGAAGACAGTACGAGCAGTACTTC
CASSLGRQYEQYF
>TRBV4-2|NA|TRBJ2-1|TRBD2
TGTGCCAGCAGCCCCGGGACTAGCGGGAGAAATGAGCAGTTCTTC
CASSPGTSGRNEQFF
>TRBV5-1|NA|TRBJ1-6|NA
TGCGCCAGCAGCTTGAACAGGTATAATTCACCCCTCCACTTT
CASSLNRYNSPLHF
>TRBV6-4|NA|TRBJ2-1|TRBD1
TGTGCCAGCAGTCTGACAGGGGGTGAGCAGTTCTTC
CASSLTGGEQFF
>TRBV7-9|NA|TRBJ2-7|TRBD1
TGTGCCAGCAGCTTAGCAAGGGACAGCTCCTACGAGCAGTACTTC
CASSLARDSSYEQYF
>TRBV15|NA|TRBJ2-1|NA
TGTGCCACCAGCAGAGGAACACCCTACAATGAGCAGTTCTTC
CATSRGTPYNEQFF
>TRBV28|NA|TRBJ2-3|TRBD2
TGTGCCAGCAGGCCGCTCGGGAGGACAGATACGCAGTATTTT
CASRPLGRTDTQYF
>TRBV7-9|NA|TRBJ2-6|NA
TGTGCCAGCAGCTATAGCTCTGGGGCCAACGTCCTGACTTTC
CASSYSSGANVLTF
>TRBV15|once|TRBJ1-6|NA
TGTGCCACCAGCCACAGACGGCTGTATAATTCACCCCTCCACTTT
CATSHRRLYNSPLHF
>TRBV5-4|NA|TRBJ1-4|NA
TGTGCCAGCAGCATAACACCCCCCTCTAATGAAAAACTGTTTTTT
CASSITPPSNEKLFF
>TRBV25-1|once|TRBJ2-1|TRBD2
TGTGCCAGCGGGGGGGACGGGTCCTACAATGAGCAGTTCTTC
CASGGDGSYNEQFF
>TRBV2|NA|TRBJ1-4|TRBD1
TGTGCCAGCAGCCTTCCGGGACAGGGAAATGAAAAACTGTTTTTT
CASSLPGQGNEKLFF
>TRBV21-1|once|TRBJ1-5|NA
TGTGCCAGCAGCAAAGATGTGGGTTGGGGACAGGGATTCCGGCGCCATCAGCCCCAGCATTTT
CASSKDVGWGQGFRRHQPQHF